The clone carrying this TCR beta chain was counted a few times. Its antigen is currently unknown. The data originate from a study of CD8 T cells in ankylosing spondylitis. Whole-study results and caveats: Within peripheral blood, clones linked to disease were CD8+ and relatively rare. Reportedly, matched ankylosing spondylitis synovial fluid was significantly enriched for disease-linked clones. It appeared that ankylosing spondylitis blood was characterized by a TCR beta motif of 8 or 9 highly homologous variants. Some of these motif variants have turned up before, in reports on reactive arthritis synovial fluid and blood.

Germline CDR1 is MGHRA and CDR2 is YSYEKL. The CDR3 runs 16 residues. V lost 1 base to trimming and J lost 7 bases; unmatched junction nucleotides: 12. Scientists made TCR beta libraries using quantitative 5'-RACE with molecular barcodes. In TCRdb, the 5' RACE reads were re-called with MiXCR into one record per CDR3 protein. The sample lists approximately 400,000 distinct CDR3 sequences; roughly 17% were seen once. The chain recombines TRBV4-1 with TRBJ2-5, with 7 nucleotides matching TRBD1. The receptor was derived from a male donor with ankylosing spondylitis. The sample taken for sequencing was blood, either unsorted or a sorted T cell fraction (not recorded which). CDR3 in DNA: TGCGCCAGCAGCCAAGTCCCCGGGACAGATATGTGGACCCAGTACTTC. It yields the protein CASSQVPGTDMWTQYF.